This T cell receptor beta chain derives from a study of a mutant IDH1 vaccine in newly diagnosed glioma. Study context: Sex among treated patients split around 62% male, roughly 38% female; mean age was roughly 40 years. Most patients had received both radiotherapy and temozolomide, the prior options being radiotherapy, temozolomide, or both.

The time point is: baseline, week 1 (first vaccination visit). Specified treatment: pre-vaccination baseline after standard-of-care therapy. The study enrolled donors with new WHO grade 3 or 4 IDH1-mutant, ATRX-lost astrocytomas. Repertoires were generated with immunoSEQ multiplex PCR, while TCRdb's copy carries only in-frame clones and drops some. The sample has approximately 92,000 clones, about four fifths seen once; the top ten hold around 7.4%. V shed 2 bases and J 0 bases; nucleotides not matched to a gene: 0. This CDR3 has 14 amino acids. Germline V gene lookup returns CDR1 MNHEY and CDR2 SMNVEV (reference sequence).

This TCR derives from a woman aged 45-60 years with glioma. V usage is TRBV27 and J usage is TRBJ1-1, with 7 bases that match TRBD1. The source material was PBMCs, sampled from a glioma patient treated with radiotherapy, temozolomide or both. CDR3 loop: CASSLTGVNTEAFF. DNA for the CDR3: TGTGCCAGCAGTTTAACAGGGGTGAACACTGAAGCTTTCTTT.